Shown below are 9 T cell receptor beta chains from a single sample sequenced in a study of prognosis after radiotherapy for stage I lung cancer. Amplicons of TCR beta CDR3 were generated from genomic DNA by two-round multiplex PCR. First-round PCR employed TRBV- and TRBJ-specific primers for each gene. TCRdb reprocessed the multiplex PCR reads with MiXCR, giving one entry per CDR3 protein. The sample has 20,000 to 30,000 distinct CDR3 sequences, roughly 40% seen once. The sample in question was PBMCs, obtained before or after stereotactic body radiation therapy (not recorded which). The receptors were sampled from a donor over 45 with non-small cell lung cancer.

This clonotype has at least ten counts. The V call is TRBV6-5, the J call TRBJ2-5, with a tentative D call TRBD1 (5 bases). CDR1 MNHEY and CDR2 SVGAGI come from the germline V gene. The V end was cut by 0 bases, the J end by 4 bases, with 6 bases between. CDR3 length: 13 residues. The CDR3 region is CASSYSQGETQYF. The CDR3 nucleotides are TGTGCCAGCAGTTACTCGCAGGGAGAGACCCAGTACTTC.

This clonotype has at least ten counts. The chain has TRBV2 and TRBJ2-7; TRBD2 agrees at 7 bases. The germline gives CDR1 SNHLY, CDR2 FYNNEI. The CDR3 has 13 residues. Trimming cost V 3 bases and J 5 bases; bases outside gene matches: 4. CDR3 protein: CASSEITSDEQYF. The CDR3 region has the DNA TGTGCCAGCAGTGAGATTACTAGCGACGAGCAGTACTTC.

Note on this clonotype: This may arise from a read error, as a much more abundant clone is one base away. The genes are TRBV10-3 and TRBJ1-5; D unresolved. V was pared by 9 bases and J by 3 bases, with 12 bases between. This CDR3 spans 13 amino acids. Germline CDR1 is ENHRY and CDR2 is SYGVKD. CDR3 sequence: CAMKGTINQPQHF. DNA for the CDR3: TGTGCCATGAAGGGAACCATCAATCAGCCCCAGCATTTT.

This clonotype occurred a few times. A junction end diverges from the germline sequence, so it may reflect a read error. The chain has TRBV25-1 and TRBJ2-5, with D unresolved. The CDR3 spans 14 residues. Germline V gene lookup returns CDR1 MGHDK and CDR2 SYGVNS. The DNA for the CDR3 is TGTGCCAACAGTGAATTTACGGGCAAAGAGACCCAGTACTTC. This gives the protein CANSEFTGKETQYF.

This clonotype was recorded many times. This sequence joins TRBV9 and TRBJ1-2; a weak D match, TRBD1 (6 bases). This CDR3 comprises 16 residues. CDR1 and CDR2 (germline): SGDLS, YYNGEE. Trimming removed 0 bases at V and 9 bases at J, with 21 bases between. The DNA for the CDR3 is TGTGCCAGCAGCGTAGTAGGAAACCCCAAACAGGGTAGCTACACCTTC. Residues: CASSVVGNPKQGSYTF. Combining the CDR3 with reference TRBV9 and TRBJ1-2 gives the whole variable domain DSGVTQTPKHLITATGQRVTLRCSPRSGDLSVYWYQQSLDQGLQFLIQYYNGEERAKGNILERFSAQQFPDLHSELNLSSLELGDSALYFCASSVVGNPKQGSYTFGSGTRLTVV.

V and J are TRBV19 and TRBJ1-2, with 9 positions matching TRBD1. Germline CDR1 and CDR2: LNHDA and SQIVND (reference sequence). Trimming took 6 bases from V and 3 from J; bases not matched to a gene: 2. This CDR3 is built from 13 residues. The CDR3 spells CASSGQGHYGYTF. Here the CDR3 DNA reads TGTGCCAGTAGCGGACAGGGGCACTATGGCTACACCTTC.

In the case of this clonotype: The junction shows a germline mismatch at one end, possibly a read error. V usage is TRBV6-2 or TRBV6-3 and J usage is TRBJ2-6, with D perhaps assigned TRBD1 or TRBD2 (7 bases each). The CDR3 is 16 amino acids. Germline lookup yields CDR1 MNHEY and CDR2 SVGEGT. The CDR3 nucleotides are TGTGCCAGCAGACCAGGGGGGGGGTCAGGGGCCAACGTCATGACTTTC. Protein: CASRPGGGSGANVMTF.

Notes on this clonotype: The junction departs from germline at one end; a sequencing error may be responsible. The chain has TRBV6-1 and TRBJ2-2, with D uncertain. This CDR3 comprises 16 residues. Germline V gene sequence: CDR1 MNHNS, CDR2 SASEGT. Written as DNA, the CDR3 is TGTGCCGGCAGTGAAGTTAACCTGGGGTCCACCGGGGAGCTGTTTTTT. It codes for CAGSEVNLGSTGELFF.

This clonotype occurred many times. This chain joins TRBV20-1 and TRBJ2-3; 8 positions agree with TRBD1. This CDR3 has 15 amino acids. The V segment lost 6 bases and the J segment 2 bases; nucleotides outside the gene matches: 10. The germline V gene has CDR1 DFQATT and CDR2 SNEGSKA (reference sequence). The CDR3 nucleotides read TGCAGTGCGCAGGGACAGGAATTATTCACAGATACGCAGTATTTT. Translating gives CSAQGQELFTDTQYF.